A selection of T cell receptor beta chains follows, all from one sample in a study of Ad26.COV2.S vaccination and SARS-CoV-2 variants. Repertoires were generated with immunoSEQ multiplex PCR, while TCRdb's copy carries only in-frame clones and drops some. The sample includes hundreds of thousands of clones, nearly 90% of them seen just once. This material consisted of peripheral blood, taken in a trial of Ad26.COV2.S vaccine versus placebo. The receptors stem from a person between 18 and 60 years old who received the Ad26.COV2.S COVID-19 vaccine or a placebo. CDR3s include the opening cysteine and the closing phenylalanine or tryptophan. The D gene is left open where the match is weak. Size is omitted from some rows. Given values are once, few, many or a class for expanded clones.

clone_size: -
j_call: TRBJ2-4
v_call: TRBV2
d_call: TRBD2
cdr3_aa: CASRPRLAGGRSIQYF
cdr3_nt: TGTGCCAGCAGACCCCGACTAGCGGGGGGGCGTAGCATTCAGTACTTC

clone_size: -
j_call: TRBJ2-7
v_call: TRBV7-6
d_call: -
cdr3_aa: CASSSRIGALDYEQYF
cdr3_nt: TGTGCCAGCAGCTCGAGGATAGGAGCCCTTGACTACGAGCAGTACTTC

clone_size: -
j_call: TRBJ1-1
v_call: TRBV7-9
d_call: -
cdr3_aa: CASSLGNGTLPREAFF
cdr3_nt: TGTGCCAGCAGCTTAGGGAATGGGACCCTTCCTCGGGAGGCTTTCTTT

clone_size: -
j_call: TRBJ2-5
v_call: TRBV11-1
d_call: -
cdr3_aa: CASSPSRGRGETQYF
cdr3_nt: TGTGCCAGCAGCCCCAGTAGGGGGCGGGGAGAGACCCAGTACTTC

clone_size: -
j_call: TRBJ1-2
v_call: TRBV7-8
d_call: -
cdr3_aa: CASSLGGLGTFFGYTF
cdr3_nt: TGTGCCAGCAGCTTAGGGGGTCTGGGGACATTCTTCGGCTACACCTTC

clone_size: -
j_call: TRBJ1-3
v_call: TRBV7-2
d_call: -
cdr3_aa: CASSLDRGLGNTIYF
cdr3_nt: TGTGCCAGCAGCTTAGACAGAGGGCTGGGAAACACCATATATTTT

clone_size: -
j_call: TRBJ1-5
v_call: TRBV28
d_call: -
cdr3_aa: CASRVLSNQPQHF
cdr3_nt: TGTGCCAGCAGGGTATTGAGCAATCAGCCCCAGCATTTT

clone_size: -
j_call: TRBJ1-3
v_call: TRBV12-3/TRBV12-4
d_call: -
cdr3_aa: CASSFTGNTIYF
cdr3_nt: TGTGCCAGCAGTTTTACTGGAAACACCATATATTTT

clone_size: -
j_call: TRBJ2-3
v_call: TRBV11-2
d_call: -
cdr3_aa: CASSLWVNGPADTQYF
cdr3_nt: TGTGCCAGCAGCTTATGGGTAAATGGTCCAGCAGATACGCAGTATTTT

clone_size: -
j_call: TRBJ1-3
v_call: TRBV7-2
d_call: -
cdr3_aa: CASSLVSGFSGNTIYF
cdr3_nt: TGTGCCAGCAGCTTGGTTTCTGGTTTCTCTGGAAACACCATATATTTT

clone_size: -
j_call: TRBJ1-2
v_call: TRBV5-6
d_call: -
cdr3_aa: CASSLAGLYGYTF
cdr3_nt: TGTGCCAGCAGCTTGGCCGGGCTCTATGGCTACACCTTC

clone_size: -
j_call: TRBJ2-7
v_call: TRBV21-1
d_call: -
cdr3_aa: CARPGNYEQYF
cdr3_nt: TGTGCCAGACCAGGCAACTACGAGCAGTACTTC

clone_size: -
j_call: TRBJ2-3
v_call: TRBV29-1
d_call: -
cdr3_aa: CSVETSSTDTQYF
cdr3_nt: TGCAGCGTTGAGACCTCTAGCACAGATACGCAGTATTTT

clone_size: -
j_call: TRBJ1-6
v_call: TRBV19
d_call: -
cdr3_aa: CASSPRGSSPLHF
cdr3_nt: TGTGCCAGTAGTCCGCGGGGGAGTTCACCCCTCCACTTT

clone_size: once
j_call: TRBJ2-1
v_call: TRBV10-3
d_call: -
cdr3_aa: CAIGGSSYNEQFF
cdr3_nt: TGTGCCATTGGGGGGTCTTCCTACAATGAGCAGTTCTTC

clone_size: -
j_call: TRBJ2-3
v_call: TRBV27
d_call: TRBD1
cdr3_aa: CASRPDRATDTQYF
cdr3_nt: TGTGCCAGCAGGCCCGACAGGGCCACAGATACGCAGTATTTT

clone_size: -
j_call: TRBJ2-3
v_call: TRBV4-2
d_call: TRBD2
cdr3_aa: CASSQRPSREDTDTQYF
cdr3_nt: TGTGCCAGCAGCCAACGTCCTTCGCGGGAGGACACAGATACGCAGTATTTT

clone_size: -
j_call: TRBJ2-3
v_call: TRBV9
d_call: -
cdr3_aa: CASSASSLMQYF
cdr3_nt: TGTGCCAGCAGCGCCTCGTCTCTAATGCAGTATTTT

clone_size: -
j_call: TRBJ2-3
v_call: TRBV7-2
d_call: TRBD1
cdr3_aa: CASRRSGQGAPTDTQYF
cdr3_nt: TGTGCCAGCAGGAGGTCCGGACAGGGGGCACCCACAGATACGCAGTATTTT

clone_size: -
j_call: TRBJ1-1
v_call: TRBV28
d_call: -
cdr3_aa: CASSFIGNTEAFF
cdr3_nt: TGTGCCAGCAGTTTTATAGGAAACACTGAAGCTTTCTTT

clone_size: few
j_call: TRBJ1-5
v_call: TRBV4-2
d_call: -
cdr3_aa: CASSQVGGSQPQHF
cdr3_nt: TGTGCCAGCAGCCAAGTGGGGGGGAGTCAGCCCCAGCATTTT

clone_size: -
j_call: TRBJ2-3
v_call: TRBV7-8
d_call: -
cdr3_aa: CASSLATRTDTQYF
cdr3_nt: TGTGCCAGCAGCTTAGCGACTCGCACAGATACGCAGTATTTT

clone_size: -
j_call: TRBJ1-6
v_call: TRBV7-2
d_call: -
cdr3_aa: CASSPQLGVLGGTLHF
cdr3_nt: TGTGCCAGCAGCCCCCAACTGGGGGTCCTAGGTGGGACCCTCCACTTT

clone_size: -
j_call: TRBJ1-4
v_call: TRBV4-1
d_call: TRBD1
cdr3_aa: CASSGTAAEKLFF
cdr3_nt: TGCGCCAGCAGCGGGACAGCAGCTGAAAAACTGTTTTTT

clone_size: -
j_call: TRBJ2-3
v_call: TRBV9
d_call: TRBD1
cdr3_aa: CASSVGGTGGFTDTQYF
cdr3_nt: TGTGCCAGCAGCGTAGGAGGGACAGGGGGTTTCACAGATACGCAGTATTTT

clone_size: -
j_call: TRBJ2-1
v_call: TRBV9
d_call: -
cdr3_aa: CASSVAREGSNEQFF
cdr3_nt: TGTGCCAGCAGCGTAGCTAGAGAGGGATCCAATGAGCAGTTCTTC

clone_size: -
j_call: TRBJ1-6
v_call: TRBV20-1
d_call: -
cdr3_aa: CSVPLGPPLHF
cdr3_nt: TGCAGTGTCCCCTTAGGTCCACCCCTCCACTTT

clone_size: -
j_call: TRBJ2-1
v_call: TRBV10-3
d_call: TRBD2
cdr3_aa: CATSLAGGSEQFF
cdr3_nt: TGTGCCACCTCACTAGCGGGAGGGAGTGAGCAGTTCTTC

clone_size: -
j_call: TRBJ1-6
v_call: TRBV5-1
d_call: -
cdr3_aa: CASSQTVRYNSPLHF
cdr3_nt: TGCGCCAGCAGCCAGACAGTTAGGTATAATTCACCCCTCCACTTT

clone_size: -
j_call: TRBJ2-5
v_call: TRBV10-3
d_call: -
cdr3_aa: CAVSVAAQETQYF
cdr3_nt: TGTGCCGTCTCTGTAGCAGCCCAAGAGACCCAGTACTTC

clone_size: -
j_call: TRBJ2-7
v_call: TRBV28
d_call: -
cdr3_aa: CASSLDWDTYEQYF
cdr3_nt: TGTGCCAGCAGTCTAGACTGGGACACGTACGAGCAGTACTTC

clone_size: -
j_call: TRBJ1-1
v_call: TRBV2
d_call: -
cdr3_aa: CASSPVDLNTEAFF
cdr3_nt: TGTGCCAGCAGCCCGGTTGACCTGAACACTGAAGCTTTCTTT

clone_size: -
j_call: TRBJ1-1
v_call: TRBV15
d_call: TRBD1
cdr3_aa: CATSRGGTGNTEAFF
cdr3_nt: TGTGCCACCAGCAGAGGAGGGACAGGGAACACTGAAGCTTTCTTT

clone_size: -
j_call: TRBJ2-5
v_call: TRBV29-1
d_call: TRBD1
cdr3_aa: CSTDRVGETQYF
cdr3_nt: TGCAGCACAGACAGGGTCGGAGAGACCCAGTACTTC

clone_size: few
j_call: TRBJ1-3
v_call: TRBV19
d_call: TRBD1
cdr3_aa: CASSARRDSSYTIYF
cdr3_nt: TGTGCCAGTAGTGCCCGAAGGGACAGTTCTTACACCATATATTTT

clone_size: -
j_call: TRBJ2-4
v_call: TRBV6-2/TRBV6-3
d_call: -
cdr3_aa: CASSYSVRSGTADIQYF
cdr3_nt: TGTGCCAGCAGTTACTCAGTTCGTTCAGGGACGGCGGACATTCAGTACTTC

clone_size: -
j_call: TRBJ2-1
v_call: TRBV27
d_call: -
cdr3_aa: CASSFYHRDQGPFF
cdr3_nt: TGTGCCAGCAGTTTCTACCACCGGGACCAGGGGCCGTTCTTC

clone_size: -
j_call: TRBJ1-2
v_call: TRBV6-5
d_call: -
cdr3_aa: CASSRRDFNNYGYTF
cdr3_nt: TGTGCCAGCAGTAGACGGGACTTCAATAACTATGGCTACACCTTC

clone_size: -
j_call: TRBJ2-3
v_call: TRBV7-2
d_call: TRBD2
cdr3_aa: CASSGGLAGDTDTQYF
cdr3_nt: TGTGCCAGCAGCGGCGGACTAGCGGGAGATACAGATACGCAGTATTTT

clone_size: -
j_call: TRBJ1-2
v_call: TRBV5-1
d_call: -
cdr3_aa: CASSLSGPRGANYGYTF
cdr3_nt: TGCGCCAGCAGCTTGTCCGGGCCCAGGGGCGCTAACTATGGCTACACCTTC

clone_size: -
j_call: TRBJ1-2
v_call: TRBV7-2
d_call: -
cdr3_aa: CASSLLPENYGYTF
cdr3_nt: TGTGCCAGCAGCTTACTGCCAGAAAACTATGGCTACACCTTC

clone_size: -
j_call: TRBJ1-2
v_call: TRBV18
d_call: -
cdr3_aa: CASSRPTVGYTF
cdr3_nt: TGTGCCAGCTCACGACCGACAGTCGGCTACACCTTC

clone_size: -
j_call: TRBJ2-6
v_call: TRBV19
d_call: -
cdr3_aa: CASSKGPSGANVLTF
cdr3_nt: TGTGCCAGTAGTAAAGGCCCCTCTGGGGCCAACGTCCTGACTTTC

clone_size: -
j_call: TRBJ1-6
v_call: TRBV4-1
d_call: TRBD1
cdr3_aa: CASSQSGQGVNSPLHF
cdr3_nt: TGCGCCAGCAGCCAATCAGGACAGGGGGTTAATTCACCCCTCCACTTT

clone_size: few
j_call: TRBJ2-7
v_call: TRBV7-8
d_call: -
cdr3_aa: CASSRDRWGSYEQYF
cdr3_nt: TGTGCCAGCAGCCGAGACAGGTGGGGATCCTACGAGCAGTACTTC

clone_size: -
j_call: TRBJ2-2
v_call: TRBV15
d_call: -
cdr3_aa: CATSRDSRGRGGNTGELFF
cdr3_nt: TGTGCCACCAGCAGAGATTCGAGGGGGAGGGGCGGCAACACCGGGGAGCTGTTTTTT

clone_size: -
j_call: TRBJ2-1
v_call: TRBV6-1
d_call: -
cdr3_aa: CASSENPTSISEQFF
cdr3_nt: TGTGCCAGCAGTGAAAACCCAACTAGCATCAGTGAGCAGTTCTTC

clone_size: -
j_call: TRBJ1-2
v_call: TRBV6-5
d_call: TRBD1
cdr3_aa: CASSYSVGGYYGYTF
cdr3_nt: TGTGCCAGCAGTTACTCCGTAGGGGGCTACTATGGCTACACCTTC